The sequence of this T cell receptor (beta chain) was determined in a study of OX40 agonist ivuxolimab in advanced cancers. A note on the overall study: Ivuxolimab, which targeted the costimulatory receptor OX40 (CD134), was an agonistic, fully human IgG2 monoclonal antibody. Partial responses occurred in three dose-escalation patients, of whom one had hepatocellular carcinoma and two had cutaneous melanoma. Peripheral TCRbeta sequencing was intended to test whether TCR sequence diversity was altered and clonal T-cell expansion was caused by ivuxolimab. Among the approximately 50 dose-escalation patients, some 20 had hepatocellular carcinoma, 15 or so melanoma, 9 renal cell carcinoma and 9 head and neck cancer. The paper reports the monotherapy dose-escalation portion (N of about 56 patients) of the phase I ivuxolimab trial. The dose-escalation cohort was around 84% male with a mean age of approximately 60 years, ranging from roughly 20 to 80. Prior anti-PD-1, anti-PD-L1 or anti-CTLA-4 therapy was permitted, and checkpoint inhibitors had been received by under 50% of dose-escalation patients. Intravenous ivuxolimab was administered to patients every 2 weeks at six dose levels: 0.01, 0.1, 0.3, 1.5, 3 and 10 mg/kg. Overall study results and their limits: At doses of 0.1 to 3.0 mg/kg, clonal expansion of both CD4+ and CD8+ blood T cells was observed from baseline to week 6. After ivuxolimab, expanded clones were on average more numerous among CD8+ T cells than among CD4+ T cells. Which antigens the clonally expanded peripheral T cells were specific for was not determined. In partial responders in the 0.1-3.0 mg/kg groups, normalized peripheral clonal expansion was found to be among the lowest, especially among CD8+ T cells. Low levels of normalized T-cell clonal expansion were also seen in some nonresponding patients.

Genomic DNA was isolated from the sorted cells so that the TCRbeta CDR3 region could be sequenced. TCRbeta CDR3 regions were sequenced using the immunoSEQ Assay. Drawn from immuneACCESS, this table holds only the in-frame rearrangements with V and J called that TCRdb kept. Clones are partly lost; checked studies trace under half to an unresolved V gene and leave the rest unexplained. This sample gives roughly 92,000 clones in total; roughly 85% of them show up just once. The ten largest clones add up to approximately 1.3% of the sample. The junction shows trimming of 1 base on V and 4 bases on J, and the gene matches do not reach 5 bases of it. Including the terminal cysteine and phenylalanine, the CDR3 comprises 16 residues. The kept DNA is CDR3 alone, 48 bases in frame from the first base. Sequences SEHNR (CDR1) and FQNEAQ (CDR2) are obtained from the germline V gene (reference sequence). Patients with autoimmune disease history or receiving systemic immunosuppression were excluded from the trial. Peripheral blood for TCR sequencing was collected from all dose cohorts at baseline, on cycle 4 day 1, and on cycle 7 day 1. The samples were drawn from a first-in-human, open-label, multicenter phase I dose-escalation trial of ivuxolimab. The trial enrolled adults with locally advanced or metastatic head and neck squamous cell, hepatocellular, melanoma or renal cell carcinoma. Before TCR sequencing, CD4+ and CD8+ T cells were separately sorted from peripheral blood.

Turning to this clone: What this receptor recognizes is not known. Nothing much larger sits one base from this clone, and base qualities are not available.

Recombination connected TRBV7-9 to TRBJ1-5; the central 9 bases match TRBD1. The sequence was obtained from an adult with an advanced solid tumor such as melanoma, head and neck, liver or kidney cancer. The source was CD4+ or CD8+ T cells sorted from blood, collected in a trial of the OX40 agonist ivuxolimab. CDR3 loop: CASSLDTGTGNQPQHF. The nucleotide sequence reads TGTGCCAGCAGCTTAGATACCGGGACAGGGAATCAGCCCCAGCATTTT.